Below are 21 T cell receptor beta chains sequenced from a single sample in a study of T cells after yellow fever vaccination. TCRdb passed the 5' RACE reads through MiXCR, listing each CDR3 protein once. The sample carries hundreds of thousands of distinct CDR3 sequences, 13% recorded once. Sequenced material: PBMCs, taken on the day of the yellow fever booster vaccination. These receptors originate from a man between 25 and 39 years old who received the YFV17D yellow fever vaccine.

This chain uses TRBV12-3 or TRBV12-4 with TRBJ2-7; TRBD2 aligns across 7 bases. This CDR3 contains 18 residues. Trimming took 8 bases from V and 4 from J; bases not matched to a gene: 23. CDR3 loop: CASQPGGGGRPMAYEQYF. The DNA of the CDR3 is TGTGCCAGCCAACCCGGTGGGGGAGGGAGGCCAATGGCTTACGAGCAGTACTTC.

The rearrangement uses TRBV12-3 or TRBV12-4 and TRBJ2-2, with D maybe TRBD2 (5 bases). The CDR3 loop spans 11 amino acids. V was clipped by 7 bases and J by 9 bases, with 9 bases between them. The chain's CDR3 is CASTEARELFF. CDR3 nucleotide sequence: TGTGCCAGCACGGAGGCCCGGGAGCTGTTTTTT.

The V gene is TRBV20-1, the J gene TRBJ1-4; D call uncertain. Trimming stripped 0 bases from V and 4 bases from J, with 9 bases between. The germline gives CDR1 DFQATT, CDR2 SNEGSKA (reference sequence). The CDR3 loop spans 14 amino acids. CDR3 coding DNA: TGCAGTGCTAGAGATGAGGCTCTTAATGAAAAACTGTTTTTT. Its translation is CSARDEALNEKLFF.

The chain is built from TRBV28 and TRBJ2-7, with D tentatively TRBD1 (6 bases). V was trimmed by 7 bases and J by 5 bases, leaving 18 bases between them. The V gene's germline CDR1 is MDHEN and CDR2 SYDVKM. CDR3 length: 14 residues. The CDR3, as DNA: TGTGCCAGCACCATCGGACAGAACCCTCACGAGCAGTACTTC. This translates into CASTIGQNPHEQYF.

This clonotype was counted only a few times. The chain combines TRBV28 with TRBJ1-1; 8 bases line up with TRBD1. This CDR3 spans 14 amino acids. Germline assignment: CDR1 MDHEN and CDR2 SYDVKM. V lost 6 bases to trimming and J lost 2 bases; unmatched junction nucleotides: 5. CDR3 nucleotides: TGTGCCAGCAGGATAGGGACAGGAAACACTGAAGCTTTCTTT. This gives the protein CASRIGTGNTEAFF.

The chain couples TRBV12-3 or TRBV12-4 to TRBJ1-2; unclear D gene. The V end lost 1 base, the J end lost 0 bases, and 6 bases lay between the germline ends. The CDR3 is made up of 14 amino acids. CDR3 nucleotide sequence: TGTGCCAGCAGTTTAGTCCAGTCTAACTATGGCTACACCTTC. This gives the protein CASSLVQSNYGYTF.

In its sample, this clonotype was seen a few times. This sequence joins TRBV20-1 and TRBJ2-7, with 8 bases matching TRBD2. J lost 9 bases, V lost 6 bases, and 13 bases had no gene match. CDR3 length: 13 residues. The germline gives CDR1 DFQATT, CDR2 SNEGSKA (reference sequence). CDR3 DNA sequence: TGCAGTGCAAAGCAGGCTAGCGGGCTAGTGCAGTACTTC. It is translated as CSAKQASGLVQYF.

The V and J genes are TRBV27 and TRBJ2-7; 13 bases are shared with TRBD2. V shed 6 bases, J shed 7 bases, and the junction held 9 bases outside the gene matches. Germline V gene sequence: CDR1 MNHEY, CDR2 SMNVEV (reference sequence). The CDR3 totals 15 residues. CDR3 coding DNA: TGTGCCAGCAGACTAGCGGGAGGGGCTTTTTCTGAGCAGTACTTC. Its translation: CASRLAGGAFSEQYF.

This sequence joins TRBV20-1 and TRBJ2-2; D is possibly TRBD2 (5 bases). Trimming stripped 2 bases from V and 2 bases from J, with 12 bases between. This CDR3 is 15 amino acids long. CDR1 and CDR2 (germline): DFQATT, SNEGSKA (reference sequence). The chain's CDR3 is CSARSRTDNTGELFF. CDR3 nucleotide sequence: TGCAGTGCTAGATCTCGGACTGATAACACCGGGGAGCTGTTTTTT.

This clonotype was counted a few times. The chain links TRBV25-1 to TRBJ2-1; TRBD2 matches 7 bases. The germline gives CDR1 MGHDK, CDR2 SYGVNS. This CDR3 contains 18 residues. With V trimmed by 6 bases and J by 7 bases, 21 bases remained unmatched. CDR3 sequence (DNA): TGTGCCAGCAGCCCTCTCCTCACTAGCGTGTTGATCGGGAATGAGCAGTTCTTC. Its protein product is CASSPLLTSVLIGNEQFF.

The chain employs TRBV9 and TRBJ2-1; TRBD2 agrees at 7 bases. After removal of 0 bases from V and 4 bases from J, the junction contained 4 bases not matched to a gene. This CDR3 is built from 15 residues. The germline V gene encodes CDR1 SGDLS and CDR2 YYNGEE. The CDR3 nucleotides read TGTGCCAGCAGCGTAGGGACTAGACAATACAATGAGCAGTTCTTC. Translating it yields CASSVGTRQYNEQFF.

Only a few counts were recorded for this clonotype. V and J are TRBV12-5 and TRBJ2-7; D call uncertain. Trimming left V 1 base short and J 1 base short, with 8 bases between. The CDR3 totals 14 residues. CDR1 LGHNT and CDR2 FRNRAP come from the germline V gene. For the CDR3, the DNA is TGTGCTAGTGGTTTGGCGTCTGGGTCCTACGAGCAGTACTTC. Its translation is CASGLASGSYEQYF.

V usage is TRBV20-1 and J usage is TRBJ2-1; TRBD2 agrees at 7 bases. The CDR3 runs to 16 residues. Germline CDR1 reads DFQATT; CDR2 reads SNEGSKA (reference sequence). The J segment lost 0 bases and the V segment lost 7 bases, leaving 12 bases of the junction unmatched. CDR3 loop: CSEGLAASSSYNEQFF. CDR3 DNA: TGCAGTGAGGGGCTAGCGGCGTCTAGCTCCTACAATGAGCAGTTCTTC.

This clonotype was detected many times. The V gene is TRBV16, the J gene TRBJ2-3; D may be TRBD2 (7 bases). The CDR3 length is 14 residues. The V gene lost 4 bases and the J gene lost 12 bases, with 20 bases spanning the gap. Germline CDR1 KGHSY, CDR2 FQNENV. In DNA form, the CDR3 reads TGTGCCAGCAGCCCCGCGGGGGCCTCCGACTACCAGTATTTT. As protein: CASSPAGASDYQYF.

This chain uses TRBV9 with TRBJ2-6; 10 positions agree with TRBD1. The CDR3 is 18 amino acids. CDR1 and CDR2 (germline): SGDLS, YYNGEE. Germline trimming cut 3 bases from V and 0 bases from J; bases unmatched to any gene: 6. CDR3 sequence reads: CASSAWDRGSSGANVLTF. The CDR3 coding sequence is TGTGCCAGCAGCGCATGGGACAGGGGAAGCTCTGGGGCCAACGTCCTGACTTTC.

This clonotype came up a few times. The chain combines TRBV7-9 with TRBJ2-1; D is possibly TRBD2 (6 bases). Germline V gene sequence: CDR1 SEHNR, CDR2 FQNEAQ (reference sequence). The CDR3 loop spans 14 amino acids. V lost 8 bases to trimming and J lost 1 base, with 12 bases between them. DNA for the CDR3: TGTGCCAGCGACGGGAGTTTGTCCTACAATGAGCAGTTCTTC. Translated: CASDGSLSYNEQFF.

The CDR3 nucleotides read TGCGCCAACTGGAAAATTGGGCCCCAGCATTTT. Residues: CANWKIGPQHF. The chain is built from TRBV5-1 and TRBJ1-5; D not certain. The CDR3 has 11 amino acids. V was trimmed by 9 bases and J by 9 bases, leaving 13 bases between them. Germline CDR1 SGHRS, CDR2 YFSETQ. The complete variable domain, with remaining parts taken from reference TRBV5-1 and TRBJ1-5, reads KAGVTQTPRYLIKTRGQQVTLSCSPISGHRSVSWYQQTPGQGLQFLFEYFSETQRNKGNFPGRFSGRQFSNSRSEMNVSTLELGDSALYLCANWKIGPQHFGDGTRLSIL.

V is TRBV25-1 and J is TRBJ2-7, with 10 bases fitting TRBD2. The germline V gene has CDR1 MGHDK and CDR2 SYGVNS. Unmatched junction bases numbered 9, after V lost 8 bases and J lost 2 bases. This CDR3 has 15 residues. This CDR3 is CASGGSGRSPYEQYF. The CDR3 DNA is TGTGCCAGCGGAGGTAGCGGGAGGTCCCCCTACGAGCAGTACTTC.

This clonotype was detected many times. The rearrangement links TRBV19 to TRBJ1-2; 7 positions agree with TRBD1. Per the germline V gene, CDR1 is LNHDA and CDR2 is SQIVND (reference sequence). CDR3 length: 12 amino acids. The J segment lost 4 bases and the V segment lost 6 bases, leaving 2 bases of the junction unmatched. CDR3 amino acids: CASSRGAYGYTF. CDR3 nucleotides: TGTGCCAGTAGCAGGGGGGCCTATGGCTACACCTTC.

This rearrangement joins TRBV11-2 to TRBJ2-7; D might be TRBD2 (5 bases). The CDR3 extends over 19 amino acids. Germline V gene lookup returns CDR1 SGHAT and CDR2 FQNNGV. The V gene lost 6 bases and the J gene lost 4 bases, with 31 bases spanning the gap. CDR3 coding DNA: TGTGCCAGCAGGCGCATCCGAAAAGAGGGCAACGGAGAGCCTTACGAGCAGTACTTC. Its translation is CASRRIRKEGNGEPYEQYF.

The chain has TRBV9 and TRBJ2-1, with 7 nucleotides matching TRBD2. In germline, CDR1 is SGDLS, CDR2 YYNGEE. This CDR3 contains 16 residues. The J segment lost 9 bases and the V segment lost 4 bases, leaving 16 bases of the junction unmatched. CDR3: CASSPPTGTKQREQFF. CDR3 coding DNA: TGTGCCAGCAGCCCTCCGACCGGGACTAAACAACGTGAGCAGTTCTTC.